This T cell receptor (beta chain) was identified during a study of Ad26.COV2.S vaccination and SARS-CoV-2 variants. TCRdb's copy holds only in-frame clones and misses some; the assay was immunoSEQ multiplex PCR. The top ten clones hold around 3.5% of a sample with hundreds of thousands of clones, more than 75% of them seen once. Germline CDR1 is SGHTA and CDR2 is FQGTGA. Trimming left V 3 bases short and J 2 bases short, with 11 bases between. This CDR3 contains 15 residues. As for treatment: about 20 received Ad26.COV2.S at low or high dose, single or two shots; 5 received placebo; per-sample allocation not given. Vaccine and placebo recipients were sampled on day 63 after the first injection. Its platform was an Ad26 vector, and its expressed antigen was Wuhan-strain SARS-CoV-2 spike.

The sample consisted of peripheral blood, taken in a trial of Ad26.COV2.S vaccine versus placebo. This sequence joins TRBV7-3 and TRBJ1-5, with D possibly matching TRBD1 (5 bases). This TCR came from a person aged 18-65 years who received the Ad26.COV2.S COVID-19 vaccine or a placebo. The CDR3 reads CASSFQGRGNQPQHF. In nucleotides, the CDR3 is TGTGCCAGCAGCTTTCAGGGTCGCGGCAATCAGCCCCAGCATTTT. Supplemented by reference TRBV7-3 and TRBJ1-5, the full variable domain reads GAGVSQTPSNKVTEKGKYVELRCDPISGHTALYWYRQSLGQGPEFLIYFQGTGAADDSGLPNDRFFAVRPEGSVSTLKIQRTERGDSAVYLCASSFQGRGNQPQHFGDGTRLSIL.